These 12 T cell receptor beta chains originate from one sample sequenced in a study of cytomegalovirus exposure and HLA in healthy donors. Use of 60 Vbeta and 13 Jbeta primers characterized the PCR. Clones were sequenced by immunoSEQ multiplex PCR, and TCRdb holds only the in-frame ones, with some missing. The repertoire holds around 100,000 clones, with roughly 80% as singletons. Material for sequencing was PBMCs. Receptors originate from a man between 25 and 39 years old in good health and CMV-seropositive.

This clone has a handful of counts. The chain employs TRBV5-8 and TRBJ1-2; D remains unclear. Looked up from germline, CDR1 is SGHTS and CDR2 is YDEGEE. V was clipped by 1 base and J by 4 bases, with 26 bases between them. This CDR3 has 19 amino acids. The CDR3, as DNA: TGTGCCAGCAGCTTGTTTGAGGTGCGGCGGGTTCCTAGCGTCTATGGCTACACCTTC. Translation gives CASSLFEVRRVPSVYGYTF.

This rearrangement joins TRBV30 to TRBJ2-1, with 11 bases matching TRBD2. V trimming: 2 bases; J trimming: 4 bases; junction bases outside the gene matches: 4. This CDR3 region has 15 residues. CDR1 is GTSNPN and CDR2 is SVGIG in the germline V gene (reference sequence). This CDR3 is CAWSPGTSGYNEQFF. The DNA of the CDR3 is TGTGCCTGGAGTCCCGGGACTAGCGGATACAATGAGCAGTTCTTC. Based on the CDR3 plus reference TRBV30 and TRBJ2-1, the full variable domain is SQTIHQWPATLVQPVGSPLSLECTVEGTSNPNLYWYRQAAGRGLQLLFYSVGIGQISSEVPQNLSASRPQDRQFILSSKKLLLSDSGFYLCAWSPGTSGYNEQFFGPGTRLTVL.

The chain carries TRBV5-4 and TRBJ2-7; possible D gene TRBD2, 7 bases. V lost 4 bases and J 2 bases, leaving 19 bases between the germline ends. Looked up from germline, CDR1 is SGHNT and CDR2 is YYREEE (reference sequence). The CDR3 has 16 residues. CDR3 sequence (DNA): TGTGCCAGCAGCCGCCCGAACGAGGGGGGGCCCTACGAGCAGTACGTC. This translates into CASSRPNEGGPYEQYV.

V and J are TRBV28 and TRBJ2-3; maybe TRBD1 (5 bases). Germline CDR1 and CDR2: MDHEN and SYDVKM. This CDR3 is 15 amino acids long. Trimming cost V 7 bases and J 0 bases, with 14 bases left between them. CDR3 DNA sequence: TGTGCCAGCATTGGGGCGGCAACTAGCACAGATACGCAGTATTTT. It encodes CASIGAATSTDTQYF.

The gene calls are TRBV15 and TRBJ1-5; no firm D call. In germline, CDR1 is LNHNV, CDR2 YYDKDF (reference sequence). V shed 1 base and J shed 7 bases, with 5 bases lying between them. The CDR3 extends over 12 amino acids. The CDR3 here is CATSRVSQPQHF. The CDR3 nucleotides are TGTGCCACCAGCAGAGTCTCCCAGCCCCAGCATTTT.

The chain joins TRBV18 to TRBJ2-3, with 9 bases identical to TRBD2. This CDR3 comprises 18 residues. V dropped 0 bases and J dropped 5; count of bases not matched to a gene: 12. CDR1 KGHSH and CDR2 LQKENI come from the germline V gene. CDR3 in DNA: TGTGCCAGCTCACCACCGACAGCACAGCGGGGGGCAGGAGATACGCAGTATTTT. It encodes CASSPPTAQRGAGDTQYF.

The gene calls are TRBV7-9 and TRBJ2-5, with unresolved D. Trimming cost V 5 bases and J 5 bases, with 15 bases left between them. The CDR3 spans 14 residues. Germline V gives CDR1 SEHNR, CDR2 FQNEAQ (reference sequence). The CDR3 spells CASSPPRPGETQYF. The CDR3 nucleotides are TGTGCCAGCAGCCCACCTCGACCCGGGGAGACCCAGTACTTC.

The chain recombines TRBV30 with TRBJ2-1; tentatively, D is TRBD2 (5 bases). Germline V gene data show CDR1 as GTSNPN and CDR2 as SVGIG (reference sequence). There are 14 residues in the CDR3. Deletions cut 0 bases from V and 7 bases from J, with 13 bases between. This chain's CDR3 is CAWSVWGSGNEQFF. The CDR3 bases are TGTGCCTGGAGTGTATGGGGATCGGGAAATGAGCAGTTCTTC.

The CDR3 reads CASSRREGDTEAFF. The DNA for the CDR3 is TGTGCCAGCAGCCGCAGGGAAGGGGACACTGAAGCTTTCTTT. This sequence joins TRBV7-7 and TRBJ1-1; D is possibly TRBD1 (5 bases). CDR3 length: 14 residues. Trimming shortened V by 5 bases and J by 3 bases, and 13 bases separated the two germline ends. Germline CDR1 reads SSHAT; CDR2 reads FNYEAQ (reference sequence).

The V and J genes are TRBV5-6 and TRBJ1-2; a possible D gene is TRBD1 (6 bases). Looked up from germline, CDR1 is SGHDT and CDR2 is YYEEEE. Trimming cost V 4 bases and J 7 bases, with 20 bases left between them. The CDR3 has 15 residues. CDR3 residues: CASSPAPNREGGYTF. CDR3 in DNA: TGTGCCAGCAGCCCGGCCCCCAACAGGGAAGGTGGCTACACCTTC. The variable domain in full, completed from reference TRBV5-6 and TRBJ1-2, reads DAGVTQSPTHLIKTRGQQVTLRCSPKSGHDTVSWYQQALGQGPQFIFQYYEEEERQRGNFPDRFSGHQFPNYSSELNVNALLLGDSALYLCASSPAPNREGGYTFGSGTRLTVV.

This clone was recorded only once. The rearrangement links TRBV9 to TRBJ1-2; the D gene is possibly TRBD1 (6 bases). The CDR3 extends over 14 amino acids. Trimming left V 4 bases short and J 9 bases short, with 19 bases between. Germline V CDR1 and CDR2: SGDLS, YYNGEE. CDR3 loop: CASSPSSGALRYTF. DNA of the CDR3: TGTGCCAGCAGCCCTTCCTCAGGGGCTCTCCGCTACACCTTC. Complete variable domain (other parts from reference TRBV9 and TRBJ1-2): DSGVTQTPKHLITATGQRVTLRCSPRSGDLSVYWYQQSLDQGLQFLIQYYNGEERAKGNILERFSAQQFPDLHSELNLSSLELGDSALYFCASSPSSGALRYTFGSGTRLTVV.

The gene calls are TRBV6-6 and TRBJ2-5, with no clear D. This CDR3 contains 12 residues. Deletions cut 6 bases from V and 5 bases from J, with 10 bases between. Germline CDR1 reads MNHNY; CDR2 reads SVGAGI (reference sequence). CDR3 protein: CASSELPETQYF. As DNA, the CDR3 is TGTGCCAGCAGCGAGCTGCCGGAGACCCAGTACTTC.